This T cell receptor (beta chain) was sequenced in a study of OX40 agonist ivuxolimab in advanced cancers. In the study overall: Those enrolled were 70% to 85% male, with a mean age of around 58 years and ages from about 20 to 80.

V was pared by 3 bases and J by 7 bases, with 6 bases of the junction left unmatched. There are 14 residues in the CDR3. Germline V gene sequence: CDR1 ENHRY, CDR2 SYGVKD. This table comes from immunoSEQ multiplex PCR, and its TCRdb copy is limited to in-frame clones, with some not included. The sample lists under 70,000 clones, 80% to 90% seen once, with over 1% in the top ten. This TCR came from an adult with an advanced solid tumor such as melanoma, head and neck, liver or kidney cancer. The sample was CD4+ or CD8+ T cells sorted from blood, taken in a trial of the OX40 agonist ivuxolimab. The genes are TRBV10-3 and TRBJ1-5, with 7 bases fitting TRBD1. CDR3 nucleotides: TGTGCCATCAGTGACCAAACAGGGGTCCAGCCCCAGCATTTT. This translates into CAISDQTGVQPQHF.